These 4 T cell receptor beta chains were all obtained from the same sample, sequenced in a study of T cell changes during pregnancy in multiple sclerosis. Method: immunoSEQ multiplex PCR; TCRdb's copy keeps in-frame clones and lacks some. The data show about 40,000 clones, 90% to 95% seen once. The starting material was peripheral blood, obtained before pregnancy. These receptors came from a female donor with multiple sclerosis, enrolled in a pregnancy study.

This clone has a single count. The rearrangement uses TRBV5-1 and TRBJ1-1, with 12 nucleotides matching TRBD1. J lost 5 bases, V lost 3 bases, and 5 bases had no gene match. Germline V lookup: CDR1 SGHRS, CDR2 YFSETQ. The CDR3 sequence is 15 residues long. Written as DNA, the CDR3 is TGCGCCAGCAGCTCCGGGACAGGGGGCGGGACTGAAGCTTTCTTT. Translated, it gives CASSSGTGGGTEAFF.

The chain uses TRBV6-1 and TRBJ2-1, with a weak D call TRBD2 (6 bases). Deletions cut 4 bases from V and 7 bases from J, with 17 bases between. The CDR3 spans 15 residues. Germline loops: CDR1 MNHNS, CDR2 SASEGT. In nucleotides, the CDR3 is TGTGCCAGCAGTGCCGGACTACTTTTTGGGAATGAGCAGTTCTTC. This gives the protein CASSAGLLFGNEQFF.

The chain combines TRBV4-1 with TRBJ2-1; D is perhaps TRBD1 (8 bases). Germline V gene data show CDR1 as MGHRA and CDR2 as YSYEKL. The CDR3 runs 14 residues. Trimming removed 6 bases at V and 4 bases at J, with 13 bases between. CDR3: CASRQGGKYNEQFF. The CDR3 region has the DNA TGCGCCAGCAGACAGGGGGGGAAGTACAATGAGCAGTTCTTC.

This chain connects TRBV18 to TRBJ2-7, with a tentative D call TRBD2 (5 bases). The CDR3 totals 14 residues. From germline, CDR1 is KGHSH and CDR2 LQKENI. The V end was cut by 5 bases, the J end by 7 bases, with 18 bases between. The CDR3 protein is CASSAGTGVQEQYF. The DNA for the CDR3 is TGTGCCAGCTCAGCGGGCACCGGGGTACAAGAGCAGTACTTC.